This note documents a single TCR beta chain sequence. This sample was taken from a study of blood T cell repertoires in COVID-19. Study-level information: From the United States, Italy and Spain came samples of acute and convalescent COVID-19.

Germline CDR1 reads MDHEN; CDR2 reads SYDVKM. CDR3 size: 14 residues. Trimming left V 4 bases short and J 0 bases short, with 7 bases between. Authors' methods: Amplification from reference gene primers served as the basis for estimated nucleated cell counts. Some clones are missing from TCRdb's copy, which holds only in-frame ones; the method was immunoSEQ multiplex PCR. D and trimming were read from the DNA, whereas the V and J calls and clone size are those reported in that table. The repertoire includes 20,000 to 30,000 clones, 90% to 95% of them detected once, and around 2% sits in the top ten. The TCR sequence derives from a human donor in a cohort sampled during active COVID-19. This chain uses TRBV28 with TRBJ1-5, with no clear D. Sequenced input: peripheral blood. As DNA, the CDR3 is TGTGCCAGCAGTTCCTTAAATAGCAATCAGCCCCAGCATTTT. It specifies CASSSLNSNQPQHF.